This T cell receptor (beta chain) is from a study of CD8 T cells in Susac syndrome (dated by TCRdb to about 2019). Broadly, across the study: Whether CD8+ T cell activation and differentiation in Susac syndrome was antigen driven was tested using repertoire sequencing.

Note on this clonotype: Its antigen is unknown. The input lacks base qualities; no much larger clone sits a single base away.

RNA was extracted with the RNeasy kit and roughly 0.45 to 1 ug was reverse transcribed using random hexamers. The immunoSEQ multiplex PCR assay, which covers 54 Vbeta and 13 Jbeta segments, was used to amplify TCR beta CDR3 regions. To correct PCR amplification bias, a synthetic template baseline was used for both primer optimization and computational correction. The published analysis was carried out like this. Reads were annotated to V, D and J genes per IMGT and analyzed with immunoSEQ Analyzer, keeping only productive sequences. Clonality was calculated as one minus the Shannon entropy normalized by log2 of the number of productive unique sequences. Public and private clones were assessed among the 100 most prevalent clones of each patient and control. A clone was defined as Susac-specific if it was absent from the healthy and MS cohorts, from 950 to 1,300 published viral clones and from other ImmuneACCESS disease sequences. Starting from the raw public reads, TCRdb applied fastp trimming at Q25, assembled clones with MiXCR and retained in-frame beta chains. All rows with the same CDR3 protein become a single entry with the most common DNA and genes. The V and J calls follow TCRdb's processing rather than the paper's. The sample data list nearly 200,000 distinct CDR3 sequences, and over 90% of these were observed just once. Together, the top ten hold roughly 0.088% of the sample.

Overall study results and their limits: The study acknowledged that relatively few individuals were included in the TCR sequencing and HLA analysis.

Trimming removed 6 bases from V and 4 bases from J, leaving 7 bases between the germline ends. Reading from cysteine to phenylalanine, the CDR3 counts 12 amino acids. The DNA shown is the 36-base CDR3, in frame from base 1. The germline V gene gives CDR1 as SQVTM and CDR2 as ANQGSEA. Peripheral blood CD8+ and CD4+ T cells from healthy donors, Susac syndrome patients and multiple sclerosis patients were profiled using high-throughput TCR beta sequencing. Treatment-naive patients with stable or active relapsing-remitting disease fulfilling revised McDonald criteria were used as multiple sclerosis controls. CD8+ TEMRA cells were enriched by FACS, while bulk CD8+ and CD4+ T cells were purified by magnetic negative isolation. Blood was collected in EDTA tubes and processed within 24 hours, with PBMCs isolated through density gradient centrifugation. PBMCs intended for TCR sequencing were frozen in liquid nitrogen and were later thawed in a 37 degrees C water bath. The sorted or isolated CD4+, CD8+ and CD8+ TEMRA cells reached a purity of at least 90%.

This sequence uses TRBV29-1 and TRBJ2-6, with no confidently assigned D gene. This clonotype was obtained from a human donor with multiple sclerosis. Source material: CD4+ T cells from PBMCs. The sequenced DNA: TGCAGCGTCCTCAAGGGGGCCAACGTCCTGACTTTC. Protein translation: CSVLKGANVLTF.